The T cell receptor beta chain under discussion was sequenced for a study of vaccination and CD4 T cells after COVID-19. The Oncomine TCR Beta short-read assay generated sequence data from the DNA of cultured CD4+ T cells. TCRdb re-derived calls from the PCR reads in MiXCR, one entry per CDR3 protein. The sample lists about 19,000 distinct CDR3 sequences, approximately 60% occurring once. Treatment reported: roughly ten-day PBMC culture with coronavirus spike peptide pools or control peptides (ViraFEST assay). ViraFEST used peptide pools to expand antigen-specific T cells, then sequenced TCRs. About 1.8 million PBMCs per well were cultured with 10 IU/ml IL-2 and roughly 10 ug/ml peptide pools. At both days 3 and 7, half the medium was replaced with fresh IL-2 medium. Concerning this clonotype: What it binds is unknown.

Overall study findings and caveats: Spike mono-reactivity was the property of 304 of 307 vaccine-specific clones in convalescent patients.

This CDR3 is 14 amino acids long. Germline-derived CDR1 and CDR2 are SGHNT and YENEEA. V trimming: 3 bases; J trimming: 4 bases; junction bases outside the gene matches: 4. Source material: CD4+ T cells from blood, cultured in vitro. The chain employs TRBV11-3 and TRBJ1-1; 8 bases match TRBD1. The source of this sequence is a human donor who had recovered from COVID-19. The CDR3 DNA reads as TGTGCCAGCAGCTTCGGACAGGGTAGCACTGAAGCTTTCTTT. It encodes CASSFGQGSTEAFF.